This T cell receptor (beta chain) derives from a study of blood T cell repertoires in COVID-19. Overall study: Acute and convalescent COVID-19 specimens originated in the United States, Italy and Spain. PBMCs, B-cell-depleted T cells, or T cells provided the cDNA or gDNA that made up the material.

The CDR3 runs 16 residues. V lost 7 bases and J lost 11; bases outside the gene matches: 19. Germline V gene sequence: CDR1 MNHNY, CDR2 SVGAGI (reference sequence). Original methodology: Reference gene primers were amplified, and this amplification served to estimate nucleated cell counts. Method: immunoSEQ multiplex PCR; TCRdb's copy keeps in-frame clones and lacks some. The V and J calls and clone size were taken over from that table, and D and trimming were inferred from the DNA. The sample comprises over 150,000 clones, around 82% of which are singletons, and approximately 18% rests with the top ten.

The chain has TRBV6-6 and TRBJ2-3; 9 nucleotides match TRBD2. The sample comprised peripheral blood. The sequence came from a woman in her seventies who had recovered from COVID-19. For the CDR3, the DNA is TGTGCCAGCACCCAACCCCTAGCGGGACGCCATCCAGTGCAGTATTTT. Its translation is CASTQPLAGRHPVQYF.